Following are 11 T cell receptor beta chains from one sample sequenced in a study of graft-versus-host responses after intestinal transplantation. The data were produced by immunoSEQ multiplex PCR, yet TCRdb's version contains in-frame clones alone and is incomplete. Of some 110,000 clones in the sample, about 92% are singletons; the top ten hold under 1.5%. No antigen has been assigned to these receptors. This specimen was unstimulated CD8+ T cells sorted from spleen or lymph node cells, taken before transplant. The receptors derive from a human donor who was the organ donor for an intestinal transplant.

The gene calls are TRBV5-1 and TRBJ2-1; D is undetermined. Germline CDR1 is SGHRS and CDR2 is YFSETQ. The CDR3 is 14 residues long. With 0 bases removed from V and 5 bases from J, the gap between germline ends came to 9 bases. The CDR3 here is CASSLVGEDNEQFF. The CDR3 DNA reads as TGCGCCAGCAGCTTGGTCGGAGAGGACAATGAGCAGTTCTTC.

This sequence joins TRBV18 and TRBJ2-1; no definite D call. The length of the CDR3 is 14 residues. With 1 base removed from V and 5 bases from J, the gap between germline ends came to 9 bases. Germline V gene lookup returns CDR1 KGHSH and CDR2 LQKENI. CDR3 amino acids: CASSPRARNNEQFF. CDR3 bases: TGTGCCAGCTCACCACGGGCCCGCAACAATGAGCAGTTCTTC.

The genes are TRBV2 and TRBJ2-7, with 10 bases identical to TRBD2. Germline lookup yields CDR1 SNHLY and CDR2 FYNNEI. Trimming cost V 6 bases and J 11 bases; bases outside gene matches: 13. The CDR3 sequence is 14 residues long. The CDR3 bases are TGTGCCAGCAGGGGGACTAGCGTGGGTAACGGGGAGTACTTC. This codes for CASRGTSVGNGEYF.

This chain joins TRBV13 and TRBJ2-5; a weak D match, TRBD1 (6 bases). This CDR3 region has 14 residues. Trimming cost V 4 bases and J 1 base, with 10 bases left between them. Germline V CDR1 and CDR2: PRHDT, FYEKMQ (reference sequence). CDR3 nucleotide sequence: TGTGCCAGCAGCTCCCGACAGGTCCAAGAGACCCAGTACTTC. Protein sequence: CASSSRQVQETQYF. The full variable domain, with the rest looked up from reference TRBV13 and TRBJ2-5, is AAGVIQSPRHLIKEKRETATLKCYPIPRHDTVYWYQQGPGQDPQFLISFYEKMQSDKGSIPDRFSAQQFSDYHSELNMSSLELGDSALYFCASSSRQVQETQYFGPGTRLLVL.

This sequence joins TRBV2 and TRBJ2-5; TRBD2 aligns across 14 bases. This CDR3 contains 15 residues. V dropped 6 bases and J dropped 5; count of bases not matched to a gene: 5. The germline V gene has CDR1 SNHLY and CDR2 FYNNEI. The CDR3 DNA follows: TGTGCCAGCAGGGGACTAGCGGGAGTCGTGGAGACCCAGTACTTC. It codes for CASRGLAGVVETQYF.

The CDR3 DNA sequence: TGTGCCATCAGCCGTCGGACAGGGAGGCGTGAGCGGGAGGGTGACTCCTACGAGCAGTACTTC. Its protein product is CAISRRTGRREREGDSYEQYF. This chain joins TRBV10-3 and TRBJ2-7, with 10 bases lining up with TRBD2. Germline CDR1 reads ENHRY; CDR2 reads SYGVKD. The V gene end was trimmed by 6 bases and the J gene end by 0 bases; junction bases not matched to a gene: 23. There are 21 residues in the CDR3.

This sequence joins TRBV27 and TRBJ1-1; D not certain. CDR1 is MNHEY, CDR2 SMNVEV, per germline (reference sequence). This CDR3 has 15 amino acids. V was trimmed by 5 bases and J by 5 bases, leaving 18 bases between them. The CDR3 protein is CASSPPGLWGTEAFF. CDR3 in DNA: TGTGCCAGCAGTCCCCCGGGTTTGTGGGGAACTGAAGCTTTCTTT.

The chain recombines TRBV5-5 with TRBJ2-3; 8 positions match TRBD2. V lost 7 bases to trimming and J lost 4 bases; unmatched junction nucleotides: 8. There are 14 residues in the CDR3. Looked up from germline, CDR1 is SGHKS and CDR2 is YYEKEE (reference sequence). In DNA form, the CDR3 reads TGTGCCAGCCGGCAGCGGGGGCTCTCAGATACGCAGTATTTT. This gives the protein CASRQRGLSDTQYF.

J is TRBJ2-5 and V is TRBV7-9; D is possibly TRBD1 (5 bases). The CDR3 is made up of 14 amino acids. V was trimmed by 4 bases and J by 2 bases, leaving 11 bases between them. Germline CDR1 SEHNR, CDR2 FQNEAQ (reference sequence). DNA for the CDR3: TGTGCCAGCAGCTCGCTCAGGGTACAAGAGACCCAGTACTTC. Translated, it gives CASSSLRVQETQYF.

J is TRBJ2-3 and V is TRBV2; 11 bases are shared with TRBD2. Germline trimming cut 2 bases from V and 4 bases from J; bases unmatched to any gene: 14. The germline gives CDR1 SNHLY, CDR2 FYNNEI. The CDR3 extends over 19 amino acids. The DNA for the CDR3 is TGTGCCAGCAGTGAAACGATTTTAGCGGGAGGGCCGGGAGCAGATACGCAGTATTTT. It encodes CASSETILAGGPGADTQYF.

The genes are TRBV4-1 and TRBJ2-5; D possibly matches TRBD1 or TRBD2 (5 bases each). Germline V gene data show CDR1 as MGHRA and CDR2 as YSYEKL. The V and J ends lost 0 bases and 0 bases respectively, with 20 bases between them. The CDR3 contains 19 residues. This CDR3 is CASSQDGGMGTTYQETQYF. CDR3 nucleotide sequence: TGCGCCAGCAGCCAAGATGGTGGGATGGGGACGACGTACCAAGAGACCCAGTACTTC.